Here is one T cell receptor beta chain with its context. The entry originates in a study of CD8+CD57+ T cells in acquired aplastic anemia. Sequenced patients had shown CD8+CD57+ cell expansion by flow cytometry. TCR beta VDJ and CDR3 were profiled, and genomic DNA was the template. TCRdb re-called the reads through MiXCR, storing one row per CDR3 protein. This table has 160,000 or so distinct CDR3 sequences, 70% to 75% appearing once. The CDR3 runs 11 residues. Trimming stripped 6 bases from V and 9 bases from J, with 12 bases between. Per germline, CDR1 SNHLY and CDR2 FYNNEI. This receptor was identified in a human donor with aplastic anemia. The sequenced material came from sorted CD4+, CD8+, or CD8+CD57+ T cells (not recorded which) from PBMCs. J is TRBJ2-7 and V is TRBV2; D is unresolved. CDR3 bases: TGTGCCAGCAGCGTTTCGGAGCGGCAGTACTTC. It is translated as CASSVSERQYF.